The 17 T cell receptor beta chains presented below share a single source sample, sequenced in a study of CD8 T cells in Susac syndrome. When the RNA was reverse transcribed, random hexamers were used with an input of roughly 0.45 to 1 ug. TCRdb reprocessed the immunoSEQ multiplex PCR reads via MiXCR and lists one record per CDR3 protein. The data contain 170,000 or so distinct CDR3 sequences, roughly 94% of them singletons. The material sequenced was CD4+ T cells from PBMCs. These receptor sequences come from a human donor with Susac syndrome.

CDR3 sequence reads: CASSPAGTYEQYF. CDR3 bases: TGTGCCAGCTCACCAGCAGGGACCTACGAGCAGTACTTC. The chain carries TRBV18 and TRBJ2-7, with D perhaps matching TRBD1 (5 bases). Per germline, CDR1 KGHSH and CDR2 LQKENI. This CDR3 spans 13 amino acids. With 2 bases removed from V and 2 bases from J, the gap between germline ends came to 7 bases.

V usage is TRBV28 and J usage is TRBJ2-7, with no clear D. The CDR3 is 11 residues long. Germline-derived CDR1 and CDR2 are MDHEN and SYDVKM. V shed 8 bases and J shed 6 bases, with 11 bases lying between them. The DNA of the CDR3 is TGTGCCAGCTCCTTCCTGGGCGAGCAGTACTTC. It yields the protein CASSFLGEQYF.

The rearrangement joins TRBV18 to TRBJ2-1; 8 positions match TRBD1. Germline loops: CDR1 KGHSH, CDR2 LQKENI. Trimming took 0 bases from V and 5 from J; bases not matched to a gene: 6. The CDR3 is 16 amino acids. As DNA, the CDR3 is TGTGCCAGCTCACCACCCAGGACAGGGTTCGACAATGAGCAGTTCTTC. Encoded protein: CASSPPRTGFDNEQFF.

The CDR3 region is CASSQTDRAAYEQYF. Written as DNA, the CDR3 is TGTGCCAGCAGCCAGACTGACAGGGCAGCCTACGAGCAGTACTTC. V gene TRBV3-1 combines with J gene TRBJ2-7; the match to TRBD1 covers 7 bases. The V segment lost 3 bases and the J segment 2 bases; nucleotides outside the gene matches: 7. CDR3 length: 15 amino acids. Germline-derived CDR1 and CDR2 are LGHDT and YNNKEL (reference sequence).

The chain links TRBV20-1 to TRBJ1-1, with D unresolved. This CDR3 has 12 residues. Trimming removed 0 bases from V and 8 bases from J, with 10 bases in between. Germline lookup yields CDR1 DFQATT and CDR2 SNEGSKA (reference sequence). CDR3 nucleotide sequence: TGCAGTGCTAGAGATATGAGGTCCGAAGCTTTCTTT. Translating it yields CSARDMRSEAFF.

The CDR3 DNA sequence: TGCAGTGTTAAGCGGGGGGGCCCGAACATTCAGTACTTC. Its translation: CSVKRGGPNIQYF. V is TRBV20-1 and J is TRBJ2-4; 10 positions agree with TRBD2. The CDR3 is 13 amino acids. The trim removed 7 bases at V and 7 bases at J, leaving 7 bases unmatched. The V gene's germline CDR1 is DFQATT and CDR2 SNEGSKA (reference sequence).

This clonotype was recorded once. The chain is built from TRBV20-1 and TRBJ1-1, with 7 bases identical to TRBD1. CDR1 and CDR2 (germline): DFQATT, SNEGSKA (reference sequence). V trimming: 7 bases; J trimming: 5 bases; junction bases outside the gene matches: 10. The CDR3 spans 13 residues. DNA of the CDR3: TGCAGTGGTATTAAACAGGGGAGAACTGAAGCTTTCTTT. It yields the protein CSGIKQGRTEAFF.

This chain connects TRBV7-9 to TRBJ2-3; 11 nucleotides match TRBD2. V trimming: 3 bases; J trimming: 4 bases; junction bases outside the gene matches: 0. CDR3 size: 14 residues. The germline V gene has CDR1 SEHNR and CDR2 FQNEAQ (reference sequence). The CDR3 is CASSFSGGADTQYF. CDR3 DNA sequence: TGTGCCAGCAGCTTTAGCGGGGGGGCAGATACGCAGTATTTT.

V and J are TRBV12-3 or TRBV12-4 and TRBJ2-2, with a weak D call TRBD1 (7 bases). V was shortened by 2 bases and J by 6 bases, with 10 bases between the two germline ends. The CDR3 is made up of 14 amino acids. The DNA of the CDR3 is TGTGCCAGCAGTTTACAGGGGGGCGCCGGGGAGCTGTTTTTT. Translating it yields CASSLQGGAGELFF.

The rearrangement joins TRBV5-6 to TRBJ2-1; the D gene is possibly TRBD1 (6 bases). The CDR3 has 13 residues. CDR1 and CDR2 from the germline V gene are SGHDT and YYEEEE. The germline V and J ends were trimmed by 3 bases and 6 bases, with 10 bases remaining between them. CDR3 amino acids: CASSSGQRNEQFF. CDR3 bases: TGTGCCAGCAGCTCCGGACAGCGCAATGAGCAGTTCTTC. Supplemented by reference TRBV5-6 and TRBJ2-1, the full variable domain reads DAGVTQSPTHLIKTRGQQVTLRCSPKSGHDTVSWYQQALGQGPQFIFQYYEEEERQRGNFPDRFSGHQFPNYSSELNVNALLLGDSALYLCASSSGQRNEQFFGPGTRLTVL.

The gene calls are TRBV15 and TRBJ2-5; tentative D call: TRBD2 (6 bases). Trimming left V 5 bases short and J 6 bases short, with 16 bases between. The CDR3 has 14 amino acids. CDR1 is LNHNV and CDR2 is YYDKDF in the germline V gene (reference sequence). CDR3 loop: CATSPSSARQTQYF. The CDR3 DNA sequence: TGTGCCACCAGCCCCTCTAGCGCGAGACAGACCCAGTACTTC.

The chain joins TRBV5-8 to TRBJ1-5; D not resolved. Trimming removed 0 bases from V and 4 bases from J, with 5 bases in between. This CDR3 is 13 amino acids long. The germline V gene has CDR1 SGHTS and CDR2 YDEGEE. CDR3 residues: CASSLARNQPQHF. CDR3 DNA sequence: TGTGCCAGCAGCTTGGCCAGGAATCAGCCCCAGCATTTT.

The chain joins TRBV28 to TRBJ2-3; 7 bases line up with TRBD2. J lost 4 bases, V lost 3 bases, and 10 bases had no gene match. Germline CDR1 and CDR2: MDHEN and SYDVKM. The CDR3 sequence is 16 residues long. The DNA for the CDR3 is TGTGCCAGCAGTTTCCCCCTGCGGGAGAGGGCAGATACGCAGTATTTT. Residues: CASSFPLRERADTQYF.

The V and J genes are TRBV5-1 and TRBJ1-5; 7 nucleotides agree with TRBD1. The germline V gene has CDR1 SGHRS and CDR2 YFSETQ. V dropped 4 bases and J dropped 4; count of bases not matched to a gene: 8. CDR3 size: 15 residues. CDR3 DNA: TGCGCCAGCAGCGGGGGGCAGGGGGGGAATCAGCCCCAGCATTTT. Its protein product is CASSGGQGGNQPQHF.

The V gene is TRBV5-1, the J gene TRBJ1-2; 8 nucleotides match TRBD1. Germline CDR1 SGHRS, CDR2 YFSETQ. With 0 bases clipped from V and 6 bases from J, the junction kept 7 bases outside the gene matches. This CDR3 spans 15 amino acids. CDR3 bases: TGCGCCAGCAGCTTGGCCGGTGTGACAGGGGATGGCTACACCTTC. Amino acid sequence: CASSLAGVTGDGYTF.

V and J are TRBV29-1 and TRBJ2-3, with TRBD1 identical over 8 bases. Germline V gene sequence: CDR1 SQVTM, CDR2 ANQGSEA. The CDR3 sequence is 14 residues long. V trimming: 7 bases; J trimming: 3 bases; junction bases outside the gene matches: 9. CDR3 DNA: TGCAGCGCAAAAGGACAGGGTCGGACAGATACGCAGTATTTT. Its translation is CSAKGQGRTDTQYF.

The V call is TRBV7-2, the J call TRBJ2-7, with a tentative D call TRBD1 (5 bases). Germline assignment: CDR1 SGHTA and CDR2 FQGNSA. V was pared by 1 base and J by 3 bases, with 10 bases between. This CDR3 has 14 amino acids. The CDR3 sequence: CASSLDAGLYEQYF. In DNA, the CDR3 is TGTGCCAGCAGCTTAGATGCAGGGCTCTACGAGCAGTACTTC.